Each of the 16 T cell receptor beta chains below was sequenced from the same sample in a study of cytomegalovirus exposure and HLA in healthy donors. It was with 60 Vbeta and 13 Jbeta primers that the PCR ran. Method: immunoSEQ multiplex PCR; TCRdb's copy keeps in-frame clones and lacks some. The data contain around 170,000 clones, around 77% of them singletons. Sequencing was done on a sample of PBMCs. Receptors originate from a man between 60 and 75 years old in good health and CMV-seronegative.

The V and J genes are TRBV13 and TRBJ2-7; a possible D gene is TRBD2 (5 bases). Trimming pared 0 bases from V and 7 bases from J, leaving 7 bases between. Germline V CDR1 and CDR2: PRHDT, FYEKMQ (reference sequence). The CDR3 sequence is 12 residues long. CDR3 protein: CASSLGGREQYF. The CDR3 DNA follows: TGTGCCAGCAGCTTAGGTGGGAGAGAGCAGTACTTC.

V and J are TRBV7-9 and TRBJ2-5; D call uncertain. Trimming took 2 bases from V and 5 from J, leaving 9 bases between them. The germline gives CDR1 SEHNR, CDR2 FQNEAQ (reference sequence). The CDR3 contains 13 residues. The CDR3 coding sequence is TGTGCCAGCAGCTTAAGACCGAGGGAGACCCAGTACTTC. Residues: CASSLRPRETQYF.

The rearrangement uses TRBV7-2 and TRBJ2-7; TRBD1 is a possible D gene (6 bases). This CDR3 has 14 amino acids. V lost 5 bases and J 3 bases, leaving 14 bases between the germline ends. The germline V gene has CDR1 SGHTA and CDR2 FQGNSA. CDR3 sequence reads: CASSPGQRYYEQYF. CDR3 coding DNA: TGTGCCAGCAGCCCAGGACAGAGGTACTACGAGCAGTACTTC.

V is TRBV19 and J is TRBJ2-3; 8 nucleotides agree with TRBD1. After removal of 5 bases from V and 5 bases from J, the junction contained 12 bases not matched to a gene. CDR1 is LNHDA, CDR2 SQIVND, per germline (reference sequence). The CDR3 runs to 16 residues. CDR3 residues: CASSLQGAVRGDTQYF. The CDR3 DNA is TGTGCCAGTAGTCTTCAGGGGGCGGTTCGCGGAGATACGCAGTATTTT.

About this clone: At one end the junction does not follow the germline gene, possibly because of a read error. This rearrangement joins TRBV7-7 to TRBJ2-7; perhaps TRBD2 as D (5 bases). The germline CDR1 and CDR2 sequences are SSHAT and FNYEAQ (reference sequence). This CDR3 has 16 amino acids. The CDR3 loop reads CASSFWLGREAYEQYF. DNA of the CDR3: TGTGCTAGCAGCTTCTGGTTGGGGAGAGAGGCCTACGAGCAGTACTTC.

This chain connects TRBV5-1 to TRBJ2-7, with D unclear. The CDR3 runs to 14 residues. Germline-derived CDR1 and CDR2 are SGHRS and YFSETQ. Trimming took 3 bases from V and 2 from J, leaving 12 bases between them. The CDR3 DNA is TGCGCCAGCAGCTCCGCGAGAGGAACCTACGAGCAGTACTTC. This translates into CASSSARGTYEQYF.

The chain joins TRBV6-4 to TRBJ2-6; D is perhaps TRBD2 (5 bases). CDR3 length: 15 amino acids. Trimming removed 5 bases at V and 4 bases at J, with 12 bases between. The germline CDR1 and CDR2 sequences are MRHNA and SNTAGT. This CDR3 is CASSPRTGGANVLTF. The CDR3 region has the DNA TGTGCCAGCAGTCCTCGGACGGGGGGGGCCAACGTCCTGACTTTC.

This chain connects TRBV4-3 to TRBJ2-1; 9 nucleotides align to TRBD2. V dropped 7 bases and J dropped 0; count of bases not matched to a gene: 7. CDR3 length: 16 amino acids. Germline V gene sequence: CDR1 LGHNA, CDR2 YSLEER. CDR3 DNA: TGCGCCAGCAAAGAGACTAGCGGAGGCTCCTACAATGAGCAGTTCTTC. Its protein product is CASKETSGGSYNEQFF.

The V gene is TRBV5-1, the J gene TRBJ1-1; tentative D call: TRBD1 (6 bases). The CDR3 extends over 15 amino acids. V was clipped by 4 bases and J by 1 base, with 14 bases between them. Germline V gene data show CDR1 as SGHRS and CDR2 as YFSETQ. CDR3 DNA sequence: TGCGCCAGCAGCGACGTTGGACAGAAGAACACTGAAGCTTTCTTT. Translation: CASSDVGQKNTEAFF.

The V gene is TRBV7-6, the J gene TRBJ2-3; the match to TRBD2 covers 11 bases. V shed 1 base and J 5 bases; nucleotides not matched to a gene: 14. This CDR3 spans 19 amino acids. Germline CDR1 and CDR2: SGHVS and FNYEAQ. Here the CDR3 reads CASSLGETSGAPLGDTQYF. CDR3 nucleotide sequence: TGTGCCAGCAGCTTAGGGGAGACTAGCGGGGCACCTTTGGGAGATACGCAGTATTTT.

CDR3 residues: CASSLVPGNYGYTF. The CDR3, as DNA: TGTGCCAGCAGCTTGGTGCCGGGAAACTATGGCTACACCTTC. The genes are TRBV5-5 and TRBJ1-2; D gene unclear. Germline V gene lookup returns CDR1 SGHKS and CDR2 YYEKEE (reference sequence). CDR3 size: 14 residues. The V end was cut by 0 bases, the J end by 2 bases, with 8 bases between.

The chain links TRBV6-5 to TRBJ2-5; D ambiguous. The V end lost 5 bases, the J end lost 3 bases, and 10 bases lay between the germline ends. Germline CDR1 MNHEY, CDR2 SVGAGI. This CDR3 is built from 13 residues. The CDR3 here is CASSPDNKETQYF. The CDR3 DNA reads as TGTGCCAGCAGTCCCGATAACAAAGAGACCCAGTACTTC.

The rearrangement uses TRBV7-3 and TRBJ2-1; 12 bases are a match to TRBD2. This CDR3 has 18 residues. Germline loops: CDR1 SGHTA, CDR2 FQGTGA. After removal of 0 bases from V and 6 bases from J, the junction contained 9 bases not matched to a gene. The CDR3 region is CASSLTGGTSGRFNEQFF. In nucleotides, the CDR3 is TGTGCCAGCAGCTTAACGGGGGGAACTAGCGGGAGGTTCAATGAGCAGTTCTTC.

There are a few counts of this clone. The CDR3 region has the DNA TGCGCCAGCAGCCACGGACAGGACACTGAAGCTTTCTTT. This codes for CASSHGQDTEAFF. The rearrangement uses TRBV5-1 and TRBJ1-1; 7 nucleotides agree with TRBD1. Per the germline V gene, CDR1 is SGHRS and CDR2 is YFSETQ. The length of the CDR3 is 13 residues. The junction had 3 bases not matched to a gene; V was cut back by 4 bases and J by 3 bases.

The chain recombines TRBV7-6 with TRBJ2-1, with D maybe TRBD1 (5 bases). Trimming removed 1 base at V and 6 bases at J, with 10 bases between. The CDR3 extends over 14 amino acids. Germline V gene data show CDR1 as SGHVS and CDR2 as FNYEAQ. Written as DNA, the CDR3 is TGTGCCAGCAGCTTAGTAACAGGTAGCAATGAGCAGTTCTTC. Translating gives CASSLVTGSNEQFF.

The chain carries TRBV15 and TRBJ2-1; TRBD1 aligns across 7 bases. Germline CDR1 and CDR2: LNHNV and YYDKDF (reference sequence). The CDR3 sequence is 15 residues long. V was clipped by 2 bases and J by 4 bases; unmatched bases: 5. The CDR3 region is CATSRRQGLYNEQFF. DNA of the CDR3: TGTGCCACCAGCAGAAGACAGGGTTTGTACAATGAGCAGTTCTTC.